These 24 T cell receptor beta chains originate from one sample sequenced in a study of T cells in narcolepsy. Sequencing was performed with immunoSEQ multiplex PCR; in TCRdb, only in-frame clones are kept and a portion is missing. The sample has over 30,000 clones; under 90% are singletons. Sample: CD45RA- memory CD4+ T cells from PBMCs. Receptor source: a human donor with narcolepsy.

The rearrangement links TRBV7-3 to TRBJ1-5; the match to TRBD1 covers 10 bases. J lost 6 bases, V lost 2 bases, and 1 base had no gene match. CDR3 length: 14 amino acids. Germline CDR1 is SGHTA and CDR2 is FQGTGA. CDR3 DNA sequence: TGTGCCAGCAGCTTAGGACAGGGGGGTCAGCCCCAGCATTTT. This sequence encodes CASSLGQGGQPQHF.

This clone turned up a few times. The CDR3 DNA is TGTGCCAGCAGCCCGGGGTCCAGGGCCAATGGCTACACCTTC. Translation gives CASSPGSRANGYTF. The chain has TRBV7-9 and TRBJ1-2, with a possible D match to TRBD1 (5 bases). The CDR3 sequence is 14 residues long. Per germline, CDR1 SEHNR and CDR2 FQNEAQ (reference sequence). Trimming cost V 5 bases and J 6 bases, with 16 bases left between them.

The rearrangement links TRBV7-2 to TRBJ2-7, with D tentatively TRBD1 or TRBD2 (5 bases each). The CDR3 runs to 17 residues. The V gene's germline CDR1 is SGHTA and CDR2 FQGNSA. The V and J ends lost 1 base and 4 bases respectively, with 20 bases between them. The CDR3 DNA sequence: TGTGCCAGCAGCTTAGTGACCCTTATTTTGGGGGTATACGAGCAGTACGTC. This codes for CASSLVTLILGVYEQYV.

This sequence joins TRBV9 and TRBJ1-4, with D possibly TRBD1 on 5 matching bases. The germline V gene has CDR1 SGDLS and CDR2 YYNGEE. This CDR3 is built from 14 residues. Trimming removed 3 bases from V and 11 bases from J, with 17 bases in between. CDR3: CASSAGHPGGKLFF. The DNA for the CDR3 is TGTGCCAGCAGCGCTGGACACCCTGGAGGGAAACTGTTTTTT.

This rearrangement joins TRBV19 to TRBJ2-2; TRBD1 agrees at 9 bases. This CDR3 comprises 20 residues. Losses at the gene ends were 4 bases for V and 1 base for J; bases not matched to a gene: 16. CDR1 is LNHDA, CDR2 SQIVND, per germline (reference sequence). As DNA, the CDR3 is TGTGCCAGTAGTACAACCCACAGGGGGCGTGCGGGGCAGAACACCGGGGAGCTGTTTTTT. It codes for CASSTTHRGRAGQNTGELFF.

A word on this clone: The CDR3 carries no conserved terminal phenylalanine or tryptophan, so it likely arises from a read error. The DNA is left out, because the CDR3 cannot be placed on it with certainty; the CDR3 is given as TCRdb lists it. The rearrangement links TRBV21-1 to TRBJ2-7; the listed D gene, TRBD2, was not tested against the DNA. TRBV21-1 is labeled a pseudogene. 14 amino acids form the CDR3, both terminal residues included. The CDR3: CASSKGREAYEQYG.

The rearrangement joins TRBV25-1 to TRBJ1-6; D not resolved. From germline, CDR1 is MGHDK and CDR2 SYGVNS. The CDR3 has 14 residues. Trimming stripped 1 base from V and 7 bases from J, with 8 bases between. The CDR3 here is CASSEFKPNSPLHF. CDR3 DNA: TGTGCCAGCAGTGAATTTAAGCCCAATTCACCCCTCCACTTT.

This chain connects TRBV7-9 to TRBJ2-5; no clear D gene. V was cut by 1 base and J by 5 bases, with 11 bases left in between. This CDR3 has 14 amino acids. Germline CDR1 reads SEHNR; CDR2 reads FQNEAQ (reference sequence). The DNA of the CDR3 is TGTGCCAGCAGCTTAGAGCGCCGGGTGGAGACCCAGTACTTC. The encoded protein is CASSLERRVETQYF.

The chain couples TRBV5-1 to TRBJ2-5; D is ambiguous. Trimming removed 6 bases from V and 0 bases from J, with 3 bases in between. This CDR3 is 11 amino acids long. In germline, CDR1 is SGHRS, CDR2 YFSETQ. Here the CDR3 DNA reads TGCGCCAGCACCAACCAAGAGACCCAGTACTTC. It yields the protein CASTNQETQYF.

The chain couples TRBV7-9 to TRBJ1-5, with 7 nucleotides matching TRBD1. Trimming at V came to 5 bases and at J to 7 bases, leaving 14 bases not matched to a gene. This CDR3 has 16 amino acids. Germline V gene data show CDR1 as SEHNR and CDR2 as FQNEAQ (reference sequence). The CDR3 is CASSKTGLGAPQPQHF. The CDR3, as DNA: TGTGCCAGCAGCAAGACAGGGCTAGGTGCACCCCAGCCCCAGCATTTT.

This clone was seen more than once but under ten times. The chain recombines TRBV5-1 with TRBJ1-4, with D unclear. The CDR3 has 13 residues. CDR1 and CDR2 from the germline V gene are SGHRS and YFSETQ. V lost 3 bases and J 8 bases, leaving 11 bases between the germline ends. The CDR3 bases are TGCGCCAGCAGCTCGGGAGCTACAGAAAAACTGTTTTTT. Translated, it gives CASSSGATEKLFF.

This clone was seen only once. V and J are TRBV19 and TRBJ1-1; D possibly corresponds to TRBD1 (6 bases). Germline V gene lookup returns CDR1 LNHDA and CDR2 SQIVND (reference sequence). The CDR3 totals 14 residues. V dropped 2 bases and J dropped 6 bases, with 13 bases sitting between them. The CDR3 coding sequence is TGTGCCAGTAGTATAAAGGGGGGCGTCGCTGAAGCTTTCTTT. This gives the protein CASSIKGGVAEAFF. The whole variable domain, filled in from reference TRBV19 and TRBJ1-1, reads DGGITQSPKYLFRKEGQNVTLSCEQNLNHDAMYWYRQDPGQGLRLIYYSQIVNDFQKGDIAEGYSVSREKKESFPLTVTSAQKNPTAFYLCASSIKGGVAEAFFGQGTRLTVV.

The chain joins TRBV19 to TRBJ2-1; TRBD1 might be the D (8 bases). Looked up from germline, CDR1 is LNHDA and CDR2 is SQIVND (reference sequence). The V gene lost 3 bases and the J gene lost 7 bases, with 19 bases spanning the gap. The CDR3 covers 16 residues. CDR3 sequence reads: CASSMGDRGLINEQFF. The CDR3 nucleotides read TGTGCCAGTAGTATGGGTGACAGGGGACTAATTAATGAGCAGTTCTTC.

This rearrangement joins TRBV19 to TRBJ2-3, with TRBD1 identical over 9 bases. V trimming: 9 bases; J trimming: 4 bases; junction bases outside the gene matches: 5. There are 13 residues in the CDR3. Germline CDR1 LNHDA, CDR2 SQIVND (reference sequence). CDR3 in DNA: TGTGCCAGCACACAGGGGGCTGCAGATACGCAGTATTTT. This encodes CASTQGAADTQYF. Full variable domain (rest looked up from reference TRBV19 and TRBJ2-3): DGGITQSPKYLFRKEGQNVTLSCEQNLNHDAMYWYRQDPGQGLRLIYYSQIVNDFQKGDIAEGYSVSREKKESFPLTVTSAQKNPTAFYLCASTQGAADTQYFGPGTRLTVL.

The table lists this clone with a count of one. V gene TRBV7-9 combines with J gene TRBJ1-1; D may be TRBD1 (6 bases). The V end lost 3 bases, the J end lost 5 bases, and 13 bases lay between the germline ends. Germline V gene data show CDR1 as SEHNR and CDR2 as FQNEAQ (reference sequence). This CDR3 spans 14 amino acids. CDR3 amino acids: CASSFEGGRTEAFF. The CDR3 DNA reads TGTGCCAGCAGCTTCGAGGGGGGAAGGACTGAAGCTTTCTTT.

The chain is built from TRBV28 and TRBJ2-5; D is possibly TRBD2 (6 bases). The CDR3 contains 14 residues. The V gene lost 5 bases and the J gene lost 7 bases, with 17 bases spanning the gap. The V gene's germline CDR1 is MDHEN and CDR2 SYDVKM. The CDR3, as DNA: TGTGCCAGCAGTCTACTAGCAACGAAAGGGACCCAGTACTTC. Translation gives CASSLLATKGTQYF.

This clone appeared a few times. The chain carries TRBV11-1 and TRBJ1-1, with D unresolved. Germline CDR1 reads SGHAT; CDR2 reads FQDESV (reference sequence). This CDR3 comprises 12 residues. Trimming pared 2 bases from V and 1 base from J, leaving 2 bases between. CDR3 in amino acids: CASSLSNTEAFF. The CDR3 bases are TGTGCCAGCAGCTTATCGAACACTGAAGCTTTCTTT.

J is TRBJ2-7 and V is TRBV4-1, with a possible D match to TRBD2 (6 bases). The CDR3 loop spans 14 amino acids. Germline V gives CDR1 MGHRA, CDR2 YSYEKL. Deletions cut 3 bases from V and 3 bases from J, with 12 bases between. The CDR3 sequence is CASSHGTYRYEQYF. The CDR3 DNA follows: TGCGCCAGCAGCCATGGGACTTACCGCTACGAGCAGTACTTC.

This clone was detected once. The rearrangement joins TRBV5-1 to TRBJ2-5; no firm D call. CDR3 size: 14 residues. Trimming removed 7 bases at V and 5 bases at J, with 18 bases between. Germline assignment: CDR1 SGHRS and CDR2 YFSETQ. This CDR3 is CASSHGKAGETQYF. In DNA form, the CDR3 reads TGCGCCAGCTCGCACGGAAAGGCCGGGGAGACCCAGTACTTC.

The chain carries TRBV5-4 and TRBJ2-5; weak D call: TRBD2 (6 bases). The CDR3 is made up of 14 amino acids. The V and J ends lost 0 bases and 8 bases respectively, with 14 bases between them. CDR1 is SGHNT, CDR2 YYREEE, per germline (reference sequence). CDR3 in amino acids: CASSLATGTPTQYF. In DNA form, the CDR3 reads TGTGCCAGCAGCTTGGCGACCGGGACTCCAACCCAGTACTTC.

About this clone: The conserved final phenylalanine or tryptophan is absent from the CDR3, which likely points to a read error. This chain uses TRBV30 with TRBJ1-2, with D perhaps matching TRBD1 (6 bases). The CDR3 consists of 13 residues. Between the trimmed V and J ends, which lost 8 bases and 8 bases, there was a span of 21 bases. The V gene's germline CDR1 is GTSNPN and CDR2 SVGIG (reference sequence). CDR3 coding DNA: TGTGCCGGCTCAGGGGTTTCGGGACGCGGCTACACCCTC. Translation gives CAGSGVSGRGYTL.

V is TRBV5-8 and J is TRBJ1-1; D gene uncertain. From germline, CDR1 is SGHTS and CDR2 YDEGEE. The CDR3 sequence is 13 residues long. Trimming cost V 0 bases and J 5 bases, with 8 bases left between them. In DNA form, the CDR3 reads TGTGCCAGCAGCTTGGGGGTGGGGACTGAAGCTTTCTTT. This gives the protein CASSLGVGTEAFF. The full variable domain, its missing parts supplied by reference TRBV5-8 and TRBJ1-1, is EAGVTQSPTHLIKTRGQQATLRCSPISGHTSVYWYQQALGLGLQFLLWYDEGEERNRGNFPPRFSGRQFPNYSSELNVNALELEDSALYLCASSLGVGTEAFFGQGTRLTVV.

This clone was found a few times. The CDR3 loop is CASSISALNTEAFF. The CDR3 nucleotides are TGTGCCAGTAGTATCTCAGCCTTGAACACTGAAGCTTTCTTT. This chain connects TRBV19 to TRBJ1-1; D not resolved. Trimming stripped 3 bases from V and 0 bases from J, with 8 bases between. The CDR3 length is 14 residues. Per germline, CDR1 LNHDA and CDR2 SQIVND (reference sequence).

The CDR3 region has the DNA TGTGCCATCAGCAGACAGACGAACACTGAAGCTTTCTTT. Translation: CAISRQTNTEAFF. The rearrangement links TRBV10-3 to TRBJ1-1, with D possibly being TRBD1 (5 bases). In germline, CDR1 is ENHRY, CDR2 SYGVKD. The CDR3 consists of 13 residues. Trimming stripped 6 bases from V and 1 base from J, with 9 bases between.